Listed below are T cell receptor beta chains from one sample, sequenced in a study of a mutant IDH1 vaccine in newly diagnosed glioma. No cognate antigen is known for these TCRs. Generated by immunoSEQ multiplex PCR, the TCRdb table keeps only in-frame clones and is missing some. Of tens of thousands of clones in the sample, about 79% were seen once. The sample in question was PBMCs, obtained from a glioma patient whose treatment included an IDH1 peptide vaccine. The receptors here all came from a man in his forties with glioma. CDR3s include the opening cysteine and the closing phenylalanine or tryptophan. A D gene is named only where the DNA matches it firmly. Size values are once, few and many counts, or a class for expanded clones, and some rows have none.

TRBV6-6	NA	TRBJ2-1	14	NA	CASSYPSGDNEQFF	TGTGCCAGCAGTTACCCCTCTGGGGATAATGAGCAGTTCTTC
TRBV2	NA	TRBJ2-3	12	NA	CASKTGGDTQYF	TGTGCCAGCAAGACTGGGGGGGATACGCAGTATTTT
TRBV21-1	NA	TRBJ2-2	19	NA	CASSVLTGLAGVEVGELFF	TGTGCCAGCAGCGTTTTAACGGGACTAGCGGGAGTAGAAGTCGGGGAGCTGTTTTTT
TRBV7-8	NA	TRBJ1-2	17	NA	CASSLEGGQGKIYGYTF	TGTGCCAGCAGCTTAGAAGGGGGGCAGGGAAAGATTTATGGCTACACCTTC
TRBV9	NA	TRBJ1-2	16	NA	CASSVGVTVGGYGYTF	TGTGCCAGCAGCGTAGGAGTTACAGTGGGGGGCTATGGCTACACCTTC
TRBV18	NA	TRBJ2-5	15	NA	CASSPGAGSRETQYF	TGTGCCAGCTCACCAGGGGCAGGGTCAAGGGAGACCCAGTACTTC
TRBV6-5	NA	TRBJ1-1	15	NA	CASSYSGVGNTEAFF	TGTGCCAGCAGTTACTCTGGGGTAGGGAACACTGAAGCTTTCTTT
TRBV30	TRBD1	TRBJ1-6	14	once	CAWTLGQGNSPLHF	TGTGCCTGGACCCTGGGACAGGGGAATTCACCCCTCCACTTT
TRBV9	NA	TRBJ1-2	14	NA	CASSEGGTGYGYTF	TGTGCCAGCAGCGAAGGGGGGACTGGCTATGGCTACACCTTC
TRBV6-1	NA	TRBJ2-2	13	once	CASGQGITGELFF	TGTGCCAGCGGGCAGGGCATCACCGGGGAGCTGTTTTTT
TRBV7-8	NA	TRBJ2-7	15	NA	CASSSGLPNSYEQYF	TGTGCCAGCAGCTCAGGACTTCCGAATTCCTACGAGCAGTACTTC
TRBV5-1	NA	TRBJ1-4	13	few	CASQQGPNEKLFF	TGCGCCAGCCAACAGGGCCCTAATGAAAAACTGTTTTTT
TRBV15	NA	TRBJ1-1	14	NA	CATSTSTVNTEAFF	TGTGCCACCAGCACTTCGACAGTGAACACTGAAGCTTTCTTT
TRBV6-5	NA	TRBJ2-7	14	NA	CASSYGGPDYEQYF	TGTGCCAGCAGTTACGGAGGCCCCGACTACGAGCAGTACTTC
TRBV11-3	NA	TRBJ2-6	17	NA	CASSSGGLGSGANVLTF	TGTGCCAGCAGCTCCGGGGGTTTAGGGTCTGGGGCCAACGTCCTGACTTTC
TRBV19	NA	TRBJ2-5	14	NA	CASSIRGHWETQYF	TGTGCCAGTAGTATAAGGGGACACTGGGAGACCCAGTACTTC
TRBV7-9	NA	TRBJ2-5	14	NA	CASSVVSPSGEQYF	TGTGCCAGCAGCGTAGTTAGCCCCTCGGGGGAGCAGTACTTC
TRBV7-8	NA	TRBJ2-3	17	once	CASSLASGGQGADTQYF	TGTGCCAGCAGCTTGGCCTCGGGGGGCCAGGGAGCAGATACGCAGTATTTT
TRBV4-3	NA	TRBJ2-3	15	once	CASSQERANTDTQYF	TGCGCCAGCAGCCAAGAAAGGGCTAACACAGATACGCAGTATTTT
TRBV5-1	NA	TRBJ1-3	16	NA	CASRSGTSVSGNTIYF	TGCGCCAGCAGGTCCGGGACGTCGGTCTCTGGAAACACCATATATTTT
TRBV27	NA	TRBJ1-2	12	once	CASSGANYGYTF	TGTGCCAGCAGCGGAGCTAACTATGGCTACACCTTC
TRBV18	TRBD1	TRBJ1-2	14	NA	CASSQGTGDYGYTF	TGTGCCAGCTCACAAGGGACAGGGGACTATGGCTACACCTTC
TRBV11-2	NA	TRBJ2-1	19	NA	CASSLDHVSMAASYNEQFF	TGTGCCAGCAGCTTAGACCACGTCTCGATGGCGGCCTCCTACAATGAGCAGTTCTTC
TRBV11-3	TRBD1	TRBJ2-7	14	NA	CASSSGTAPYEQYF	TGTGCCAGCAGCTCAGGGACAGCTCCCTACGAGCAGTACTTC
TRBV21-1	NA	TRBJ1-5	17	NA	CASSKERQAFSNQPQHF	TGTGCCAGCAGCAAAGAACGACAGGCGTTTAGCAATCAGCCCCAGCATTTT
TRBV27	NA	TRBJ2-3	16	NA	CASSFDSVPYTDTQYF	TGTGCCAGCAGTTTTGATTCGGTTCCGTACACAGATACGCAGTATTTT
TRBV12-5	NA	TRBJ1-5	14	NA	CASGPPDSNQPQHF	TGTGCTAGTGGTCCCCCAGATAGCAATCAGCCCCAGCATTTT
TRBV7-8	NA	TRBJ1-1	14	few	CASSRTEGRTEAFF	TGTGCCAGCAGCCGAACCGAGGGGAGAACTGAAGCTTTCTTT
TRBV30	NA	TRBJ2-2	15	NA	CAWSGTRGAVGELFF	TGTGCCTGGAGTGGTACTAGGGGAGCCGTAGGGGAGCTGTTTTTT
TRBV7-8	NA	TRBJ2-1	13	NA	CASAAGVGNEQFF	TGTGCCAGCGCCGCCGGGGTAGGCAATGAGCAGTTCTTC
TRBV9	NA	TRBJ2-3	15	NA	CASSPHGTPTDTQYF	TGTGCCAGCAGCCCTCACGGGACCCCCACAGATACGCAGTATTTT
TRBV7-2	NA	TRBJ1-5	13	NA	CASSLRSNQPQHF	TGTGCCAGCAGCTTACGAAGCAATCAGCCCCAGCATTTT
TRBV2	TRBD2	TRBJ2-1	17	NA	CASSESPSGSSYNEQFF	TGTGCCAGCAGTGAATCCCCTAGCGGAAGCTCCTACAATGAGCAGTTCTTC
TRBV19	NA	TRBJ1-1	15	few	CASSIQGIQNTEAFF	TGTGCCAGTAGTATACAGGGAATTCAGAACACTGAAGCTTTCTTT
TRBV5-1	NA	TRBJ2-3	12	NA	CASSPLADTQYF	TGCGCCAGCAGCCCACTAGCTGACACGCAGTATTTT
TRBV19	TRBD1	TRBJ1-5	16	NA	CASSIRIGQGDQPQHF	TGTGCCAGTAGTATTCGAATCGGACAGGGAGATCAGCCCCAGCATTTT
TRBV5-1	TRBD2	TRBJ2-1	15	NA	CASSLAREGRNEQFF	TGCGCCAGCAGCTTGGCCCGGGAGGGCCGGAATGAGCAGTTCTTC
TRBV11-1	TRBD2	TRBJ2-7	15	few	CASSSRTSGSYEQYF	TGTGCCAGCAGCTCTAGGACTAGCGGGAGCTACGAGCAGTACTTC
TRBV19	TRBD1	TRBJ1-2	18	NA	CTSEGIDGTGAVGYGYTF	TGTACCAGCGAGGGAATAGACGGGACAGGCGCTGTAGGCTATGGCTACACCTTC
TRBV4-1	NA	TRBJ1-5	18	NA	CASSQDRAGVRRNQPQHF	TGCGCCAGCAGCCAAGATCGGGCAGGGGTGAGGCGCAATCAGCCCCAGCATTTT
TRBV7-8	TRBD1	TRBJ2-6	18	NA	CASSPGQGNPSGANVLTF	TGTGCCAGCAGCCCTGGACAGGGGAACCCCTCTGGGGCCAACGTCCTGACTTTC
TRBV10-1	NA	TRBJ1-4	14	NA	CASSQTSSGEKLFF	TGCGCCAGCAGTCAGACGTCGTCGGGGGAAAAACTGTTTTTT
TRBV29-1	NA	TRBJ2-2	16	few	CSALRRGSGNTGELFF	TGCAGCGCACTAAGGAGGGGTAGCGGGAACACCGGGGAGCTGTTTTTT
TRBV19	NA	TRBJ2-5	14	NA	CASSIRTHQETQYF	TGTGCCAGTAGTATCCGTACCCACCAAGAGACCCAGTACTTC
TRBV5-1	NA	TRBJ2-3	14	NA	CASSPQKRTDTQYF	TGCGCCAGCAGCCCACAGAAACGCACAGATACGCAGTATTTT
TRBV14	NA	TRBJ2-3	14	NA	CASSLVRFTDTQYF	TGTGCCAGCAGCCTCGTACGTTTCACAGATACGCAGTATTTT
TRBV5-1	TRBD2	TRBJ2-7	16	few	CASSLHTSGGTYEQYF	TGCGCCAGCAGCTTGCATACTAGCGGAGGGACCTACGAGCAGTACTTC